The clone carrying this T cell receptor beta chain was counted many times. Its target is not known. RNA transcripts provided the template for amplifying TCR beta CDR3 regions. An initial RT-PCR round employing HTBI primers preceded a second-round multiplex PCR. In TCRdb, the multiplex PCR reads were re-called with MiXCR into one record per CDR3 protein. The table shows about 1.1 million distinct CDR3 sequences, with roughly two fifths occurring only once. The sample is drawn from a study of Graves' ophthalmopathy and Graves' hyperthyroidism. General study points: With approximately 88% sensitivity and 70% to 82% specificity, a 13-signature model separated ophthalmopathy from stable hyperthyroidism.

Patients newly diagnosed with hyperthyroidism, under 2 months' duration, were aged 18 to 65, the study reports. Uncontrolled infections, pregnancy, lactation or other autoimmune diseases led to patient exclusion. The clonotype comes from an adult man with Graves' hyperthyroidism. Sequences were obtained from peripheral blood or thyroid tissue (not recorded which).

The CDR3 coding sequence is TGCAGCGGTGTGACAGGAAGCTCCTACGAGCAGTACTTC. This sequence encodes CSGVTGSSYEQYF. The rearrangement uses TRBV29-1 and TRBJ2-7, with a possible D match to TRBD1 (6 bases). Germline lookup yields CDR1 SQVTM and CDR2 ANQGSEA. V was trimmed by 7 bases and J by 0 bases, leaving 13 bases between them. This CDR3 region has 13 residues.